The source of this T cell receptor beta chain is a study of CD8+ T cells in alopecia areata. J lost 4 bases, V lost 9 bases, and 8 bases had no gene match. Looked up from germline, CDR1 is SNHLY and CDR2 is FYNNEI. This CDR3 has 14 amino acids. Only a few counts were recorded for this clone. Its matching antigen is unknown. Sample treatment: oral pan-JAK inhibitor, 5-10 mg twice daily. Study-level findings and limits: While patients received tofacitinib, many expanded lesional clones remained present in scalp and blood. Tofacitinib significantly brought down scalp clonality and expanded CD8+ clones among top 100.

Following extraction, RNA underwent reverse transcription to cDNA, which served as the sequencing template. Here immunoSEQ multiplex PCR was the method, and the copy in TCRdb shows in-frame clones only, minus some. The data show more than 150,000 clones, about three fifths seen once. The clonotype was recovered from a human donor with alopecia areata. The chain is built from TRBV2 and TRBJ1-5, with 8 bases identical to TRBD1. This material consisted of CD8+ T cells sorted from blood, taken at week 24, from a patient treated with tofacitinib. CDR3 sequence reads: CASSPGQENQPQHF. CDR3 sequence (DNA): TGTGCCAGTTCCCCGGGACAGGAGAATCAGCCCCAGCATTTT.